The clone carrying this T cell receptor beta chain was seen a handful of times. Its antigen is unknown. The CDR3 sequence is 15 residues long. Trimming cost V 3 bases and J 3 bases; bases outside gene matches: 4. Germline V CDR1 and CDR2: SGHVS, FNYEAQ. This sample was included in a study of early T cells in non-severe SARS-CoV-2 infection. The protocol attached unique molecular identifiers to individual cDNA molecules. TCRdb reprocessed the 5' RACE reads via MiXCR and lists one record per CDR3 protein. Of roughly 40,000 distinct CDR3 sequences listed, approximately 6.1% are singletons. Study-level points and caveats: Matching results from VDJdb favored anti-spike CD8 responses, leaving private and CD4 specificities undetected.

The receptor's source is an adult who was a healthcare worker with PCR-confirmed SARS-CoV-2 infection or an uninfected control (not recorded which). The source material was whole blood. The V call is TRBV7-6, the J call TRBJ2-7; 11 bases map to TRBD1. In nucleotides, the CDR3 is TGTGCCAGCAGCTTGACCGGGACAGGGGGCTACGAGCAGTACTTC. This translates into CASSLTGTGGYEQYF.